These 5 T cell receptor beta chains were all obtained from the same sample, sequenced in a study of control samples from healthy donors and cancer patients (dated by TCRdb to 2018 to 2020). The library was made by the immunoSEQ multiplex PCR assay. What TCRdb holds here is the immuneACCESS table cut down to in-frame rearrangements. Part of the clones is not present; checked against another copy, under half of the missing clones reflect an unresolved V gene, and the others are unexplained. The sample includes 150,000 or so clones, with 80% to 95% observed a single time. The ten largest clones take up 4.5% to 7% of the sample. Source material: blood. Source of these receptors: a young man in good health.

The J gene is TRBJ1-4, the V gene TRBV7-9, with D possibly matching TRBD1 (6 bases). This CDR3 comprises 15 residues. The V end lost 4 bases, the J end lost 4 bases, and 13 bases lay between the germline ends. Per the germline V gene, CDR1 is SEHNR and CDR2 is FQNEAQ (reference sequence). The chain's CDR3 is CASSSREDSNEKLFF. Written as DNA, the CDR3 is TGTGCCAGCAGCTCACGGGAGGACAGTAATGAAAAACTGTTTTTT.

This clone turned up a few times. The chain links TRBV19 to TRBJ1-5; no firm D call. The CDR3 runs to 14 residues. Germline values: CDR1 LNHDA, CDR2 SQIVND (reference sequence). The V end was cut by 4 bases, the J end by 2 bases, with 9 bases between. This CDR3 is CASSTPQGNQPQHF. The CDR3 nucleotides are TGTGCCAGTAGTACTCCCCAGGGCAATCAGCCCCAGCATTTT.

The chain couples TRBV11-2 to TRBJ2-3, with TRBD2 as a possible D gene (5 bases). Per germline, CDR1 SGHAT and CDR2 FQNNGV. The CDR3 sequence is 15 residues long. The ends were cut back, 0 bases at V and 1 base at J, with 8 bases in the middle. The CDR3 here is CASSLDWRGTDTQYF. CDR3 nucleotide sequence: TGTGCCAGCAGCTTAGATTGGCGGGGCACAGATACGCAGTATTTT.

V usage is TRBV10-3 and J usage is TRBJ1-2; D uncertain. This CDR3 contains 11 residues. CDR1 and CDR2 (germline): ENHRY, SYGVKD. V gave up 7 bases and J gave up 7 bases, with 10 bases separating them. The CDR3 DNA sequence: TGTGCCATCAAGGGTTTCCTTGGCTACACCTTC. It encodes CAIKGFLGYTF.

J is TRBJ1-2 and V is TRBV4-1; no clear D gene. CDR3 length equals 16 residues. V shed 1 base and J shed 2 bases, with 14 bases lying between them. Germline V gene sequence: CDR1 MGHRA, CDR2 YSYEKL. CDR3 region: CASSQGAPVQNYGYTF. The CDR3 nucleotides are TGCGCCAGCAGCCAAGGGGCCCCTGTGCAGAACTATGGCTACACCTTC.